The text below deals with one TCR beta chain. Sequencing used immunoSEQ multiplex PCR; TCRdb keeps in-frame clones, though not all of them. This sample carries around 26,000 clones, around nine tenths of them seen once, and the ten largest clones take under 10%. The data originate from a study of blood T cell repertoires in COVID-19. The length of the CDR3 is 12 residues. V was clipped by 5 bases and J by 6 bases, with 8 bases between them. Germline V lookup: CDR1 SEHNR, CDR2 FQNEAQ (reference sequence). The receptor was derived from a human donor with active COVID-19. The donor label of this sample is uncertain. The chain has TRBV7-9 and TRBJ1-5; D unclear. The specimen sequenced was peripheral blood. The CDR3 DNA reads TGTGCCAGCAGCCCTGGGAGTCAGCCCCAGCATTTT. Protein product: CASSPGSQPQHF.